The clone carrying this T cell receptor (beta chain) appeared many times. This CDR3 contains 16 residues. The V and J ends lost 0 bases and 3 bases, in that order; junction bases with no gene match: 8. The germline CDR1 and CDR2 sequences are DFQATT and SNEGSKA (reference sequence). These data originate in a study of T cells after yellow fever vaccination. On the study more broadly: The fractions with low cell numbers were processed using SMART-Seq v4 Ultra Low Input. Study observations and caveats: On re-exposure, the response was weaker but peaked faster, at day 5 versus 15. Clones that expanded after primary vaccination mostly reappeared after the booster (96% CD4, approximately 85% CD8).

TCRdb recomputed calls from the 5' RACE reads with MiXCR, one row per CDR3 protein. The sample shows 75,000 to 100,000 distinct CDR3 sequences, about 8.4% of them seen only once. The TCR sequence derives from a man between 18 and 29 years old who received the YFV17D yellow fever vaccine. Sample: CD8+ T cells not binding an NS4B(214-222) dextramer, sorted from PBMCs, taken roughly 15 days after the first yellow fever vaccination. The genes are TRBV20-1 and TRBJ2-7; 10 nucleotides align to TRBD2. The CDR3, as DNA: TGCAGTGCTAGAGATCTAAGCGGGGGGGCCTTCTACGAGCAGTACTTC. This gives the protein CSARDLSGGAFYEQYF.